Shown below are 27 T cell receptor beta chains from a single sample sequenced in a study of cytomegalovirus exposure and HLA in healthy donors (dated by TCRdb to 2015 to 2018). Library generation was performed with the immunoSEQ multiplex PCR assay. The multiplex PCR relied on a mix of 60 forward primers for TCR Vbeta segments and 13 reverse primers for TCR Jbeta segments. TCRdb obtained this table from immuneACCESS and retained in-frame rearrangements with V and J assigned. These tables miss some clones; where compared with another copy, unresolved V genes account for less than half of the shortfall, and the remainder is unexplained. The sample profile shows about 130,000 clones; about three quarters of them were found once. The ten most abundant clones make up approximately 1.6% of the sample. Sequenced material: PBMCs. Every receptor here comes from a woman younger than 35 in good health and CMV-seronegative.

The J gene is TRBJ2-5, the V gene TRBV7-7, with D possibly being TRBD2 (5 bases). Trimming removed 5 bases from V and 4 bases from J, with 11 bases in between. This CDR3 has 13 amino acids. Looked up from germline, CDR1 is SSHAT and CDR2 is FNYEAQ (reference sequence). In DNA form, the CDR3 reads TGTGCCAGCAGCCCCCTGGAGGCAGAGACCCAGTACTTC. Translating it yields CASSPLEAETQYF.

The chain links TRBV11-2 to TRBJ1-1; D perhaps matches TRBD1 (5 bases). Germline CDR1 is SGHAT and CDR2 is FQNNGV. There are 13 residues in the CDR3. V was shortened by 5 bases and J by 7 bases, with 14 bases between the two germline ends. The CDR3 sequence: CASSPGAQIEAFF. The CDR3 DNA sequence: TGTGCCAGCAGCCCTGGGGCGCAGATTGAAGCTTTCTTT.

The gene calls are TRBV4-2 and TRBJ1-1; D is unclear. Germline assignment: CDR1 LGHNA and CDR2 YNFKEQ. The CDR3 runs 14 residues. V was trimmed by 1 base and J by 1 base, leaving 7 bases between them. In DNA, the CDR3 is TGTGCCAGCAGCCAAGCTTCCGGGAACACTGAAGCTTTCTTT. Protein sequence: CASSQASGNTEAFF.

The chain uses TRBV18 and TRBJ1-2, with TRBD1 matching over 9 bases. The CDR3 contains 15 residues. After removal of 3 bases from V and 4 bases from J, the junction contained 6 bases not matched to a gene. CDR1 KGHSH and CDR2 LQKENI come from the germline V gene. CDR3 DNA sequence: TGTGCCAGCTCACCCGAGACAGGGGGGCTCTATGGCTACACCTTC. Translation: CASSPETGGLYGYTF.

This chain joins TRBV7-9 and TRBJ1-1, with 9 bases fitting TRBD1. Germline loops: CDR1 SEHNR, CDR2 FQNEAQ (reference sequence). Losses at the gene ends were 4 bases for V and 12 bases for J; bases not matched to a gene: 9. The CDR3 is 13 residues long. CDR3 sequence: CASSSIRQGGTFF. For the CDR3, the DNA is TGTGCCAGCAGCTCTATCCGACAGGGGGGGACTTTCTTT.

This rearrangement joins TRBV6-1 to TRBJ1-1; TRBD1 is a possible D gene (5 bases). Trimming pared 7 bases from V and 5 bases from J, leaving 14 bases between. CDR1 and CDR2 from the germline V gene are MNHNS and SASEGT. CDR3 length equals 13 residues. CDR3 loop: CASNLREGTEAFF. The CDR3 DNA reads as TGTGCCAGCAATCTCAGGGAGGGGACTGAAGCTTTCTTT.

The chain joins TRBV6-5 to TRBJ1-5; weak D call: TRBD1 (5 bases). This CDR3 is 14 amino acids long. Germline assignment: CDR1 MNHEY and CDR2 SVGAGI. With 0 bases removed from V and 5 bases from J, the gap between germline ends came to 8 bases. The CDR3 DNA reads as TGTGCCAGCAGTTACTCCTGGGGGGATCAGCCCCAGCATTTT. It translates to CASSYSWGDQPQHF.

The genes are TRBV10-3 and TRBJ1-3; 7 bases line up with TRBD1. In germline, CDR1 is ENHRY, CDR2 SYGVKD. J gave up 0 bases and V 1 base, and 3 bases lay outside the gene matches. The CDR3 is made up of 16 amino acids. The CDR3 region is CAISEWGQSSGNTIYF. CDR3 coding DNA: TGTGCCATCAGTGAGTGGGGACAGAGCTCTGGAAACACCATATATTTT.

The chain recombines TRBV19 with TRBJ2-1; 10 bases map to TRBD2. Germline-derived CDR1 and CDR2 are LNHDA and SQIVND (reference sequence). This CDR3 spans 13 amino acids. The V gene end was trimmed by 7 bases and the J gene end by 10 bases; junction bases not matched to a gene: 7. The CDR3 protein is CASTPSGRGEQFF. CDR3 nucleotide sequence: TGTGCCAGTACTCCTAGCGGGAGAGGGGAGCAGTTCTTC. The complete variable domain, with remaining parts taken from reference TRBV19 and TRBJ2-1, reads DGGITQSPKYLFRKEGQNVTLSCEQNLNHDAMYWYRQDPGQGLRLIYYSQIVNDFQKGDIAEGYSVSREKKESFPLTVTSAQKNPTAFYLCASTPSGRGEQFFGPGTRLTVL.

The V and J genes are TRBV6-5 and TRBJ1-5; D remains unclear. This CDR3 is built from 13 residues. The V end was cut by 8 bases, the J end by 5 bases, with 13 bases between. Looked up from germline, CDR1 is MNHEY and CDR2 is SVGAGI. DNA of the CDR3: TGTGCCAGCCACCGCGGGAGGGATCAGCCCCAGCATTTT. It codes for CASHRGRDQPQHF.

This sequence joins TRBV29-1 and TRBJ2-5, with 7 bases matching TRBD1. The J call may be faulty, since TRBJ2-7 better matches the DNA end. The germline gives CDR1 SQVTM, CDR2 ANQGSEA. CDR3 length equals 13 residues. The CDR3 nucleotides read TGCAGCGTTGGCCTACAGGGGACCTACGAGCAGTACTTC. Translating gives CSVGLQGTYEQYF.

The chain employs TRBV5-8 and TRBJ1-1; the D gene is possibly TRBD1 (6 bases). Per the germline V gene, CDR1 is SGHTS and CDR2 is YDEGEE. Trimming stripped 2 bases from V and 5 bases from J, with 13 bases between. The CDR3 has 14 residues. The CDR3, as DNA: TGTGCCAGCAGCTTTGGCAGGGGTTGGACTGAAGCTTTCTTT. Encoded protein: CASSFGRGWTEAFF. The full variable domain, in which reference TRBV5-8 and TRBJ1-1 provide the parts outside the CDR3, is EAGVTQSPTHLIKTRGQQATLRCSPISGHTSVYWYQQALGLGLQFLLWYDEGEERNRGNFPPRFSGRQFPNYSSELNVNALELEDSALYLCASSFGRGWTEAFFGQGTRLTVV.

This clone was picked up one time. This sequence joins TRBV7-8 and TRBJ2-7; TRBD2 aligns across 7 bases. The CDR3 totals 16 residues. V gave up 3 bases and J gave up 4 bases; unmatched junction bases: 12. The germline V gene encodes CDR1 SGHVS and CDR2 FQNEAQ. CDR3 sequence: CASSLGGGPLTYEQYF. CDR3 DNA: TGTGCCAGCAGCTTGGGGGGAGGGCCCCTTACTTACGAGCAGTACTTC.

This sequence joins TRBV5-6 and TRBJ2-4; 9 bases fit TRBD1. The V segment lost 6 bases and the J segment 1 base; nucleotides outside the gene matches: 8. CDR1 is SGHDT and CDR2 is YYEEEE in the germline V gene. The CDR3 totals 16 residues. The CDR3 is CASKLGTGSAKNIQYF. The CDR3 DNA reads TGTGCCAGCAAACTTGGGACAGGGTCTGCCAAAAACATTCAGTACTTC.

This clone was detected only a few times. The CDR3 sequence is CASSLGGTASYEQYF. CDR3 bases: TGTGCCAGCAGCTTAGGTGGGACAGCTTCCTACGAGCAGTACTTC. V and J are TRBV7-9 and TRBJ2-7; 7 nucleotides line up with TRBD1. Germline values: CDR1 SEHNR, CDR2 FQNEAQ (reference sequence). The CDR3 has 15 residues. Trimming at V came to 1 base and at J to 1 base, leaving 4 bases not matched to a gene.

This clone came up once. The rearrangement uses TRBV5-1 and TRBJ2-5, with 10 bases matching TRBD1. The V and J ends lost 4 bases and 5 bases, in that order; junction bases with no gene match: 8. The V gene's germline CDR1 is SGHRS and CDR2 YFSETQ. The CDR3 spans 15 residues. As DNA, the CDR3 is TGCGCCAGCAGCCTCGGGACAGGGGACGTGGAGACCCAGTACTTC. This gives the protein CASSLGTGDVETQYF.

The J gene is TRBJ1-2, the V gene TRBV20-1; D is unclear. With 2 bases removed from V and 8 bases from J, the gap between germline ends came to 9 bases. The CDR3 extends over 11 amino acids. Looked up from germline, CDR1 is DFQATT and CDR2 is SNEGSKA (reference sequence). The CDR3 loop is CSARRGNGYTF. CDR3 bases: TGCAGTGCTAGACGGGGAAACGGCTACACCTTC.

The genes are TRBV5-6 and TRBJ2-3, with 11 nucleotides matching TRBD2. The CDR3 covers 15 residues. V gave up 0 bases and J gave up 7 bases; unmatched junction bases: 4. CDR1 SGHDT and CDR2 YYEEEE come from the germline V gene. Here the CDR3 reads CASSLVSGRAYTQYF. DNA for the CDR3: TGTGCCAGCAGCTTGGTTAGCGGGAGGGCATATACGCAGTATTTT.

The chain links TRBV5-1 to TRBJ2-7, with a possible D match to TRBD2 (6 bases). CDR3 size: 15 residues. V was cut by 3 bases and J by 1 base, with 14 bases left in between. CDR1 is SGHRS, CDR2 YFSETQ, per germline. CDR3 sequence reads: CASSWGDGKSYEQYF. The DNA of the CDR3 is TGCGCCAGCAGCTGGGGGGACGGGAAGTCCTACGAGCAGTACTTC.

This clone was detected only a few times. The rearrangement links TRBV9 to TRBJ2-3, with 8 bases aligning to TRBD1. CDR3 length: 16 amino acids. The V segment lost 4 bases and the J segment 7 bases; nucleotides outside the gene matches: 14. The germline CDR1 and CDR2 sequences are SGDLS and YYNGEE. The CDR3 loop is CASSPRMGQGANTQYF. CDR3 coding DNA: TGTGCCAGCAGCCCCCGAATGGGGCAGGGGGCCAATACGCAGTATTTT.

As DNA, the CDR3 is TGTGCCACCTTCCCCCGGCCTAGCGGCTACAATGAGCAGTTCTTC. This sequence encodes CATFPRPSGYNEQFF. J is TRBJ2-1 and V is TRBV6-1; 7 bases map to TRBD2. Germline CDR1 reads MNHNS; CDR2 reads SASEGT. The V and J ends lost 10 bases and 3 bases, in that order; junction bases with no gene match: 12. CDR3 length: 15 residues.

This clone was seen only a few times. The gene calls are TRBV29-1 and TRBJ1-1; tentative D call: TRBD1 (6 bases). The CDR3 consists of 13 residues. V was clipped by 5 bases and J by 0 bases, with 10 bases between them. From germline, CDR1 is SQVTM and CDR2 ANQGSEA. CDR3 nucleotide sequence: TGCAGCGTTAAGGGACAACTGAACACTGAAGCTTTCTTT. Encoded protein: CSVKGQLNTEAFF.

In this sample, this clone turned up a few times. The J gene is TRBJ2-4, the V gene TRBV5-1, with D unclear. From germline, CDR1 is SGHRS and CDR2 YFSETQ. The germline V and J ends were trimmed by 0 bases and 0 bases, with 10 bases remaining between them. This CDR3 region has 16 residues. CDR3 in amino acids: CASSLETDLAKNIQYF. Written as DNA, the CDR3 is TGCGCCAGCAGCTTGGAAACTGATCTAGCCAAAAACATTCAGTACTTC.

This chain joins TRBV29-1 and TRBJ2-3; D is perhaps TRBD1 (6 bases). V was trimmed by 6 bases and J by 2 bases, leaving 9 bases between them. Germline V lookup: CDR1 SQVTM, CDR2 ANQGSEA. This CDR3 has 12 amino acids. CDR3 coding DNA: TGCAGCGTGGGGGCGCTCACAGATACGCAGTATTTT. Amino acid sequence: CSVGALTDTQYF.

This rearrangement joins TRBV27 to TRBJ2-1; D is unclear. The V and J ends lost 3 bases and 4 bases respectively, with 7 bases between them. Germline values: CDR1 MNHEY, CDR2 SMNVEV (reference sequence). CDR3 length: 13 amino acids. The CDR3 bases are TGTGCCAGCAGTTTTTCCCTATACAATGAGCAGTTCTTC. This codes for CASSFSLYNEQFF.

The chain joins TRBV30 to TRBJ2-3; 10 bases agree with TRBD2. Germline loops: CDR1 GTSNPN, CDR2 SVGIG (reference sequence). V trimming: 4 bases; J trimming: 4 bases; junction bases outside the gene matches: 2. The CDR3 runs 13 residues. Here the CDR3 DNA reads TGTGCCTGGATTGGACTAGCGGCAGATACGCAGTATTTT. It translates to CAWIGLAADTQYF. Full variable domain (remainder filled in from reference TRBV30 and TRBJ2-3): SQTIHQWPATLVQPVGSPLSLECTVEGTSNPNLYWYRQAAGRGLQLLFYSVGIGQISSEVPQNLSASRPQDRQFILSSKKLLLSDSGFYLCAWIGLAADTQYFGPGTRLTVL.

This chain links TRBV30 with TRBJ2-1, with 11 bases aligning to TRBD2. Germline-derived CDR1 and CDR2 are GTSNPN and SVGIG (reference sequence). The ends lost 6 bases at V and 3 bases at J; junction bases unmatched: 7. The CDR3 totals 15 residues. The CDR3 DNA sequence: TGTGCCTGTTCCCCGGGACTAGCGGTCTACAATGAGCAGTTCTTC. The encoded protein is CACSPGLAVYNEQFF.